These 21 T cell receptor beta chains share one sample of origin, sequenced in a study of Graves' ophthalmopathy and Graves' hyperthyroidism. The study amplified TCR beta CDR3 regions using RNA transcripts. An opening RT-PCR round employed HTBI primers and preceded a second-round multiplex PCR. TCRdb redid the calling of the multiplex PCR reads with MiXCR, one entry per CDR3 protein. The sample includes about 480,000 distinct CDR3 sequences, approximately 14% of them seen just once. The sequenced sample consisted of blood. These receptors all come from a woman aged 30 to 39 with Graves' ophthalmopathy.

The rearrangement joins TRBV20-1 to TRBJ2-7; D gene unclear. Germline V gene lookup returns CDR1 DFQATT and CDR2 SNEGSKA (reference sequence). The CDR3 totals 13 residues. The V and J ends lost 6 bases and 2 bases respectively, with 14 bases between them. The CDR3 DNA follows: TGCAGTGCCGGAGTAGGAGCGACCTACGAGCAGTACTTC. Translation: CSAGVGATYEQYF.

This clonotype has at least ten counts. The chain carries TRBV28 and TRBJ1-2; D might be TRBD1 (6 bases). Trimming pared 1 base from V and 3 bases from J, leaving 12 bases between. Germline values: CDR1 MDHEN, CDR2 SYDVKM. This CDR3 is 15 amino acids long. CDR3 region: CASSLSKGHYYGYTF. Here the CDR3 DNA reads TGTGCCAGCAGTTTATCCAAGGGACATTACTATGGCTACACCTTC.

Many counts were recorded for this clonotype. V is TRBV27 and J is TRBJ2-7, with D tentatively TRBD2 (6 bases). V lost 0 bases and J lost 2, with 14 bases in between. In germline, CDR1 is MNHEY, CDR2 SMNVEV (reference sequence). The CDR3 contains 16 residues. The CDR3 DNA reads as TGTGCCAGCAGTTTATCGGTCGGGAGTAGGGCCTACGAGCAGTACTTC. It is translated as CASSLSVGSRAYEQYF.

This clonotype was detected ten times or more. This sequence joins TRBV19 and TRBJ1-1; D unclear. This CDR3 is 16 amino acids long. Germline V gives CDR1 LNHDA, CDR2 SQIVND (reference sequence). Trimming cost V 0 bases and J 1 base, with 12 bases left between them. The CDR3 DNA follows: TGTGCCAGTAGTATAGATCCCCGGATATGGAACACTGAAGCTTTCTTT. Protein sequence: CASSIDPRIWNTEAFF.

The J gene is TRBJ1-2, the V gene TRBV9, with 8 bases matching TRBD1. CDR1 is SGDLS, CDR2 YYNGEE, per germline. The CDR3 extends over 14 amino acids. The junction had 5 bases not matched to a gene; V was cut back by 3 bases and J by 4 bases. The CDR3 DNA reads TGTGCCAGCAGCGGCCGGGACAGGCTCTATGGCTACACCTTC. It encodes CASSGRDRLYGYTF.

This clonotype has at least ten counts. The chain has TRBV27 and TRBJ2-7; 9 bases are a match to TRBD1. The ends lost 7 bases at V and 1 base at J; junction bases unmatched: 2. Germline CDR1 and CDR2: MNHEY and SMNVEV (reference sequence). The CDR3 spans 13 residues. The CDR3 sequence is CASTDRGSYEQYF. The CDR3 DNA sequence: TGTGCCAGCACGGACAGGGGATCCTACGAGCAGTACTTC.

This clonotype was detected many times. V is TRBV15 and J is TRBJ2-5; D perhaps matches TRBD2 (6 bases). In germline, CDR1 is LNHNV, CDR2 YYDKDF (reference sequence). V lost 1 base and J lost 2, with 8 bases in between. This CDR3 has 14 amino acids. CDR3 loop: CATSRGRAQETQYF. The CDR3 nucleotides read TGTGCCACCAGCAGAGGGAGGGCACAAGAGACCCAGTACTTC.

This clonotype was picked up many times. V is TRBV11-2 and J is TRBJ2-7; a weak D match, TRBD2 (5 bases). V was cut by 0 bases and J by 2 bases, with 11 bases left in between. The CDR3 contains 15 residues. The V gene's germline CDR1 is SGHAT and CDR2 FQNNGV. This CDR3 reads CASSLDEGWAYEQYF. The CDR3 DNA reads as TGTGCCAGCAGCTTAGATGAGGGTTGGGCCTACGAGCAGTACTTC.

This clonotype was seen at least ten times. J is TRBJ2-7 and V is TRBV30, with 7 positions matching TRBD2. Germline trimming cut 1 base from V and 6 bases from J; bases unmatched to any gene: 12. Germline V gene sequence: CDR1 GTSNPN, CDR2 SVGIG (reference sequence). This CDR3 is built from 15 residues. The CDR3 loop is CAWSGSSGSRSEQYF. CDR3 bases: TGTGCCTGGAGTGGATCTAGCGGATCCAGATCCGAGCAGTACTTC.

This clonotype was observed at least ten times. The rearrangement links TRBV7-9 to TRBJ1-2, with D possibly being TRBD1 (5 bases). Germline CDR1 reads SEHNR; CDR2 reads FQNEAQ (reference sequence). V lost 5 bases to trimming and J lost 8 bases, with 21 bases between them. CDR3 length equals 15 residues. The CDR3 coding sequence is TGTGCCAGCAGCCCGGCAGGGATAGTATTAGGCGGCTACACCTTC. Translation: CASSPAGIVLGGYTF.

This clonotype occurred many times. This chain uses TRBV6-2 or TRBV6-3 with TRBJ2-5; the D gene is possibly TRBD2 (5 bases). The CDR3 sequence is 14 residues long. V lost 2 bases, J lost 4 bases, and 11 bases lay in between. Germline V gives CDR1 MNHEY, CDR2 SVGEGT. The CDR3 bases are TGTGCCAGCAGTTACGAGGGTCGGGGAGAGACCCAGTACTTC. The encoded protein is CASSYEGRGETQYF.

This clonotype was observed at least ten times. The J gene is TRBJ1-2, the V gene TRBV29-1; 7 nucleotides line up with TRBD1. CDR1 is SQVTM, CDR2 ANQGSEA, per germline. V was pared by 7 bases and J by 8 bases, with 10 bases of the junction left unmatched. The CDR3 has 12 amino acids. Here the CDR3 DNA reads TGCAGCGCCCAGGGGGGCTTGGGAGGCTACACCTTC. This sequence encodes CSAQGGLGGYTF.

This clonotype was detected many times. This chain joins TRBV6-5 and TRBJ2-7; D might be TRBD1 (6 bases). The V gene lost 4 bases and the J gene lost 3 bases, with 13 bases spanning the gap. The CDR3 has 14 amino acids. Germline values: CDR1 MNHEY, CDR2 SVGAGI. CDR3 protein: CASSWSRDIYEQYF. The DNA for the CDR3 is TGTGCCAGCAGTTGGTCCCGGGACATCTACGAGCAGTACTTC.

This chain joins TRBV4-1 and TRBJ1-3; 9 bases map to TRBD1. V was pared by 6 bases and J by 3 bases, with 9 bases of the junction left unmatched. The CDR3 sequence is 16 residues long. The germline V gene encodes CDR1 MGHRA and CDR2 YSYEKL. CDR3 residues: CASSYSDRGFGNTIYF. In DNA, the CDR3 is TGCGCCAGCAGTTACTCGGACAGGGGATTTGGAAACACCATATATTTT.

V and J are TRBV20-1 and TRBJ2-2; 13 positions match TRBD2. This CDR3 spans 16 amino acids. V trimming: 5 bases; J trimming: 5 bases; junction bases outside the gene matches: 8. CDR1 DFQATT and CDR2 SNEGSKA come from the germline V gene (reference sequence). CDR3 bases: TGCAGTGCTTGGACTAGCGGGGGCCTGAGTACCGGGGAGCTGTTTTTT. Protein: CSAWTSGGLSTGELFF.

Points on this clonotype: This may stem from a read error, because a much larger clone lies one nucleotide away. The V and J genes are TRBV11-2 and TRBJ2-5, with TRBD2 matching 10 bases. CDR1 is SGHAT, CDR2 FQNNGV, per germline. The CDR3 has 19 residues. The CDR3 here is CASSSRAAAGGKVGETRYF. CDR3 sequence (DNA): TGTGCCAGCAGCAGCCGAGCCGCAGCGGGGGGGAAAGTGGGAGAGACCCGGTACTTC.

This clonotype was picked up many times. The chain combines TRBV5-1 with TRBJ1-1; 10 bases line up with TRBD1. The CDR3 runs to 13 residues. The germline V gene encodes CDR1 SGHRS and CDR2 YFSETQ. The V segment lost 4 bases and the J segment 13 bases; nucleotides outside the gene matches: 10. The CDR3 coding sequence is TGCGCCAGCAGCGCCGGGGACAGGGGATTAGGTTTCTTT. This codes for CASSAGDRGLGFF.

This clonotype has a count of ten or more. This chain links TRBV12-3 or TRBV12-4 with TRBJ1-5; D is uncertain. CDR3 length: 15 residues. V was clipped by 6 bases and J by 0 bases, with 12 bases between them. CDR3 loop: CASSDRPRSNQPQHF. CDR3 DNA sequence: TGTGCCAGCAGCGACCGACCGCGTAGCAATCAGCCCCAGCATTTT.

This clonotype was counted ten times or more. The chain employs TRBV28 and TRBJ1-5, with D possibly TRBD1 on 5 matching bases. Trimming cost V 5 bases and J 1 base, with 9 bases left between them. Germline V gives CDR1 MDHEN, CDR2 SYDVKM. The CDR3 runs 14 residues. The CDR3 sequence is CASSGGGSNQPQHF. In DNA, the CDR3 is TGTGCCAGCAGTGGGGGGGGGAGCAATCAGCCCCAGCATTTT.

The sample holds many counts of this clonotype. The chain is built from TRBV7-8 and TRBJ2-5, with TRBD2 as a possible D gene (5 bases). The CDR3 totals 16 residues. Trimming cost V 2 bases and J 9 bases, with 22 bases left between them. Germline values: CDR1 SGHVS, CDR2 FQNEAQ. The CDR3 spells CASSLKSSHSRGSQYF. Written as DNA, the CDR3 is TGTGCCAGCAGCTTAAAGTCTAGCCACAGCAGAGGGTCCCAGTACTTC.

This clonotype was seen at least ten times. As DNA, the CDR3 is TGTGCCATCAGTATTAGCGAAGAGACCCAGTACTTC. Translated, it gives CAISISEETQYF. The chain joins TRBV10-3 to TRBJ2-5, with D possibly being TRBD2 (5 bases). Germline V gene lookup returns CDR1 ENHRY and CDR2 SYGVKD. V lost 5 bases and J 3 bases, leaving 7 bases between the germline ends. The CDR3 is 12 amino acids.